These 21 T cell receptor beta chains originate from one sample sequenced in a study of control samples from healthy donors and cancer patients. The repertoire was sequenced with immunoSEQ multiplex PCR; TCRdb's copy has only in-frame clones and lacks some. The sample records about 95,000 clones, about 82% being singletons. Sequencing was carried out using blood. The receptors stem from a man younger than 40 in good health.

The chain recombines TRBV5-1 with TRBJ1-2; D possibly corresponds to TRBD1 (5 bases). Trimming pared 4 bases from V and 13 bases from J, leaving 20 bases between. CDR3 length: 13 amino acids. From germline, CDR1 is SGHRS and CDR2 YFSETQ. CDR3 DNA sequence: TGCGCCAGCAGCCCGGGACGGAGCTATGCTCTCACCTTC. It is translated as CASSPGRSYALTF.

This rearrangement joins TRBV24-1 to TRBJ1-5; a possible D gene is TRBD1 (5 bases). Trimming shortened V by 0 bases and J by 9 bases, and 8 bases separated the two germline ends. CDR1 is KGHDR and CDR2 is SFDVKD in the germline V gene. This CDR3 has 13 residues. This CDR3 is CATSDLFGGPQHF. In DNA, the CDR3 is TGTGCCACCAGTGATTTGTTTGGGGGGCCCCAGCATTTT.

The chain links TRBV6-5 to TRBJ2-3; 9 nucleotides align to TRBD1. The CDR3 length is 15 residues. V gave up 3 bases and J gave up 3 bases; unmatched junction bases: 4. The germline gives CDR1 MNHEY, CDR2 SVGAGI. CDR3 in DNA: TGTGCCAGCAGTTATAGGGACAGGGATACAGATACGCAGTATTTT. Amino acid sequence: CASSYRDRDTDTQYF.

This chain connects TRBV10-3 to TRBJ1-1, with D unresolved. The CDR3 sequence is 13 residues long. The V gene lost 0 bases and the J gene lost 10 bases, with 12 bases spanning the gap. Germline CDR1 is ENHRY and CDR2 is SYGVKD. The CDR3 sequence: CAISESEKKGAFF. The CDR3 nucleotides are TGTGCCATCAGTGAGTCGGAAAAGAAGGGAGCTTTCTTT.

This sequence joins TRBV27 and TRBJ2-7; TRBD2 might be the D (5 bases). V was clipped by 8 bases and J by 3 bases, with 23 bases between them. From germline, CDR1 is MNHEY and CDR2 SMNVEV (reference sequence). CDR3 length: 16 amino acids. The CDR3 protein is CASGPVGWENSYEQYF. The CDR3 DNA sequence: TGTGCCAGCGGCCCAGTAGGCTGGGAGAACAGCTACGAGCAGTACTTC.

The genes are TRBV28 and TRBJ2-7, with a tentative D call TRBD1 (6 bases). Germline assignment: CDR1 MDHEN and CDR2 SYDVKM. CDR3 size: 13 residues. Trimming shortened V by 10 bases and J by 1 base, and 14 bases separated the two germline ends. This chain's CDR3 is CATGKGQSYEQYF. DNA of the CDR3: TGTGCCACCGGTAAAGGACAGTCCTACGAGCAGTACTTC.

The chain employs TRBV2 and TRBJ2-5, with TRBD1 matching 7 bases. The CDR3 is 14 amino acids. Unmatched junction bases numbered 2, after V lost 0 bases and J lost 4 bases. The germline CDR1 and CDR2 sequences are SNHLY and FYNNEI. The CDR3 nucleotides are TGTGCCAGCAGTGAAGCTTCAGGGGGAGAGACCCAGTACTTC. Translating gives CASSEASGGETQYF.

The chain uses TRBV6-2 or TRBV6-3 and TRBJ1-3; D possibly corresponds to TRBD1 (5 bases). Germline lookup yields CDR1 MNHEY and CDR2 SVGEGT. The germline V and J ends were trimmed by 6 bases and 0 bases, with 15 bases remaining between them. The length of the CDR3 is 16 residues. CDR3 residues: CASSPVRGSSGNTIYF. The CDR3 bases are TGTGCCAGCAGCCCTGTTCGGGGGAGCTCTGGAAACACCATATATTTT.

DNA for the CDR3: TGTGCCAGCAGATTGACAGCTACCTACTATGGCTACACCTTC. Protein: CASRLTATYYGYTF. The genes are TRBV6-5 and TRBJ1-2; a weak D match, TRBD1 (5 bases). The CDR3 loop spans 14 amino acids. The V end lost 6 bases, the J end lost 3 bases, and 14 bases lay between the germline ends. The germline V gene encodes CDR1 MNHEY and CDR2 SVGAGI.

This CDR3 reads CASSEFEKLFF. The CDR3 DNA follows: TGTGCCAGCAGTGAATTTGAAAAACTGTTTTTT. The chain recombines TRBV6-1 with TRBJ1-4; D call uncertain. Germline V gene lookup returns CDR1 MNHNS and CDR2 SASEGT. CDR3 length equals 11 residues. V shed 2 bases and J shed 7 bases, with 2 bases lying between them.

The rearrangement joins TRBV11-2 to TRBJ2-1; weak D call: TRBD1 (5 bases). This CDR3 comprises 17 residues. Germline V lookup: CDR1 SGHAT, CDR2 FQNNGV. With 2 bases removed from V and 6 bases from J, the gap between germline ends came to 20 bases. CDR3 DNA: TGTGCCAGCAGCTTAAGTATGGGTTTCGGACAAATCAATGAGCAGTTCTTC. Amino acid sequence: CASSLSMGFGQINEQFF.

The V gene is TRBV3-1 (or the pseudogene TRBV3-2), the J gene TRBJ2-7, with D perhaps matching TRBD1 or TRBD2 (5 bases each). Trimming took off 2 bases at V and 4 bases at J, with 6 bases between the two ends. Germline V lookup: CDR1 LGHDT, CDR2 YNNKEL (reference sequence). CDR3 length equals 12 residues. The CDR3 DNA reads TGTGCCAGCAGCCAATGGGGGTACGAGCAGTACTTC. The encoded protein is CASSQWGYEQYF.

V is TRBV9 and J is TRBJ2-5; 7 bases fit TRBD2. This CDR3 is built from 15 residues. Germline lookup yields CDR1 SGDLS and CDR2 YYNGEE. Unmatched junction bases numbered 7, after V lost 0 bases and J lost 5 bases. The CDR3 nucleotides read TGTGCCAGCAGCGTAGCCGTAGCGGGCATGGAGACCCAGTACTTC. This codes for CASSVAVAGMETQYF.

The CDR3 nucleotides read TGTGCCAGTAGTATGGGTACGGGCAATCAGCCCCAGCATTTT. Translating gives CASSMGTGNQPQHF. This chain connects TRBV19 to TRBJ1-5, with D uncertain. CDR1 and CDR2 from the germline V gene are LNHDA and SQIVND (reference sequence). Trimming cost V 3 bases and J 2 bases, with 8 bases left between them. The length of the CDR3 is 14 residues. Full variable domain (rest looked up from reference TRBV19 and TRBJ1-5): DGGITQSPKYLFRKEGQNVTLSCEQNLNHDAMYWYRQDPGQGLRLIYYSQIVNDFQKGDIAEGYSVSREKKESFPLTVTSAQKNPTAFYLCASSMGTGNQPQHFGDGTRLSIL.

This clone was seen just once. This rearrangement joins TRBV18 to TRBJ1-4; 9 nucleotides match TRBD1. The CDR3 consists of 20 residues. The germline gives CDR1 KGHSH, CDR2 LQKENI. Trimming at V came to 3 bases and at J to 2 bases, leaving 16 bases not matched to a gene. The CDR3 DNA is TGTGCCAGCTCACCCCTTACCGGGACAGGGCGGGCAGTGACTAATGAAAAACTGTTTTTT. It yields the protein CASSPLTGTGRAVTNEKLFF.

As DNA, the CDR3 is TGCGCCAGCAGCCCCAGACTAGCGGGGAATGAGCAGTACTTC. Its protein product is CASSPRLAGNEQYF. V and J are TRBV5-1 and TRBJ2-7; 11 bases line up with TRBD2. The CDR3 length is 14 residues. Germline V gene data show CDR1 as SGHRS and CDR2 as YFSETQ. V lost 4 bases and J lost 7; bases outside the gene matches: 7.

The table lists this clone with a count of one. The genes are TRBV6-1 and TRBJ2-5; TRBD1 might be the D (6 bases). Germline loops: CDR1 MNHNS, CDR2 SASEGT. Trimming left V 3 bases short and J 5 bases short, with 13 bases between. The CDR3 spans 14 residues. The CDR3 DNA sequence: TGTGCCAGCAGTGATGGGACAATAGGCGAGACCCAGTACTTC. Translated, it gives CASSDGTIGETQYF.

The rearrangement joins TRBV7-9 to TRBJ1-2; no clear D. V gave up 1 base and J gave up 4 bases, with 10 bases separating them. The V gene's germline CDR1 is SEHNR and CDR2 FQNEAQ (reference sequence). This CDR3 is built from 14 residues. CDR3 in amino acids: CASSLEVSFYGYTF. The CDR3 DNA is TGTGCCAGCAGCTTAGAGGTTTCTTTCTATGGCTACACCTTC.

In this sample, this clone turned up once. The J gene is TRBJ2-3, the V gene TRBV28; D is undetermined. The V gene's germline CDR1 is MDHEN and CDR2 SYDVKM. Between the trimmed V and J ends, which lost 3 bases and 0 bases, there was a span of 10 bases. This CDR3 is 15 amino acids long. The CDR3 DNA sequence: TGTGCCAGCAGTTTCAGTGGTTATAGCACAGATACGCAGTATTTT. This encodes CASSFSGYSTDTQYF.

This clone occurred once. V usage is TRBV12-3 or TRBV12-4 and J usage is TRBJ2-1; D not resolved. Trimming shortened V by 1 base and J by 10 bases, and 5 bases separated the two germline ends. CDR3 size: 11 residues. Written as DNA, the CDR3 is TGTGCCAGCAGTTTAGTATACGAGCAGTTCTTC. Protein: CASSLVYEQFF.

The DNA of the CDR3 is TGTGCCAGCAGTCGGGGATTAAGACAGGCCTACGAGCAGTACTTC. Amino acids: CASSRGLRQAYEQYF. J is TRBJ2-7 and V is TRBV27, with TRBD1 as a possible D gene (6 bases). The CDR3 contains 15 residues. Germline-derived CDR1 and CDR2 are MNHEY and SMNVEV (reference sequence). V lost 5 bases and J 2 bases, leaving 16 bases between the germline ends.